This TCR beta chain was identified during a study of PD-L1 blockade in urothelial cancer. The sample's time point: peripheral blood 6 weeks after treatment start. Only in-frame clones appear in the TCRdb table, and some are missing; sequencing was by immunoSEQ multiplex PCR. Counted here are some 48,000 clones, more than 80% occurring once; the ten biggest clones make up about 10%. The sample consisted of PBMCs, taken around atezolizumab (anti-PD-L1) treatment. The clonotype was recovered from a man between 70 and 80 years old with urothelial cancer.

CDR3 residues: CASSTTGGGNNEQFF. In DNA, the CDR3 is TGCGCCAGCAGCACTACAGGGGGCGGGAACAATGAGCAGTTCTTC. This chain links TRBV5-1 with TRBJ2-1; 9 bases map to TRBD1. Losses at the gene ends were 4 bases for V and 5 bases for J; bases not matched to a gene: 7. Per the germline V gene, CDR1 is SGHRS and CDR2 is YFSETQ. This CDR3 spans 15 amino acids.